The 32 T cell receptor beta chains listed next were all sequenced from one sample in a study of regulatory T cells in long-lasting Graves disease. Time point described: newly diagnosed GD, antithyroid drugs for less than 3 months. The TCR library used RNA extracted from PBMCs. Arm-PCR of CDR3 regions with iRepertoire HTBI primers generated TCR beta libraries. TCRdb re-called the multiplex PCR reads through MiXCR, storing one row per CDR3 protein. The table shows around 360,000 distinct CDR3 sequences, with 15% to 20% occurring only once. Separately, the same data were catalogued under a study of T cells in Graves' hyperthyroidism and ophthalmopathy.

Sequencing was performed on peripheral blood mononuclear cells (PBMCs), taken at new diagnosis, from a patient treated with antithyroid drugs. The receptors come from a woman between 18 and 30 years old with Graves disease.

This chain connects TRBV19 to TRBJ2-1, with D hard to call. V was clipped by 1 base and J by 7 bases, with 17 bases between them. CDR3 length: 16 residues. Looked up from germline, CDR1 is LNHDA and CDR2 is SQIVND (reference sequence). The CDR3 nucleotides read TGTGCCAGTAGTATAGTAGGCATTGTCTCGAGGAATGAGCAGTTCTTC. This encodes CASSIVGIVSRNEQFF.

The chain combines TRBV19 with TRBJ1-5; D possibly corresponds to TRBD1 (6 bases). Germline CDR1 and CDR2: LNHDA and SQIVND (reference sequence). The V end lost 10 bases, the J end lost 6 bases, and 19 bases lay between the germline ends. The CDR3 contains 14 residues. This CDR3 reads CATQGRGASQPQHF. The CDR3 nucleotides read TGTGCCACCCAAGGGCGGGGGGCGAGTCAGCCCCAGCATTTT.

Many counts were recorded for this clonotype. The CDR3 DNA reads as TGTGCCAGCTGTGGGCAACAGACAGATACGCAGTATTTT. It is translated as CASCGQQTDTQYF. The V gene is TRBV2, the J gene TRBJ2-3; D unresolved. This CDR3 spans 13 amino acids. Trimming pared 8 bases from V and 3 bases from J, leaving 12 bases between. The germline V gene has CDR1 SNHLY and CDR2 FYNNEI.

This clonotype has just a few counts. A junction boundary mismatches the germline segment, possibly from a read error. V is TRBV7-7 and J is TRBJ2-1; 11 positions match TRBD2. The CDR3 totals 17 residues. The V gene's germline CDR1 is SSHAT and CDR2 FNYEAQ (reference sequence). CDR3 region: CASSPGLAESSYNEQFF. Written as DNA, the CDR3 is TGTGCTAGCAGCCCGGGACTAGCGGAAAGCTCCTACAATGAGCAGTTCTTC.

The table lists this clonotype with many counts. This sequence joins TRBV7-3 and TRBJ2-1; D gene ambiguous. The CDR3 is 13 residues long. V lost 0 bases to trimming and J lost 7 bases, with 7 bases between them. CDR1 is SGHTA, CDR2 FQGTGA, per germline. The CDR3 bases are TGTGCCAGCAGCTTAACAAAAGTAAATGAGCAGTTCTTC. Its protein product is CASSLTKVNEQFF.

This clonotype showed up many times. The genes are TRBV12-3 or TRBV12-4 and TRBJ1-1; perhaps TRBD1 as D (5 bases). V was trimmed by 3 bases and J by 4 bases, leaving 12 bases between them. This CDR3 is 14 amino acids long. This CDR3 reads CASSFDAGGTEAFF. The CDR3 DNA follows: TGTGCCAGCAGTTTTGATGCGGGGGGCACTGAAGCTTTCTTT.

This clonotype has a count of ten or more. This sequence joins TRBV27 and TRBJ2-2; TRBD1 agrees at 8 bases. V lost 5 bases, J lost 7 bases, and 3 bases stayed unmatched. CDR1 is MNHEY and CDR2 is SMNVEV in the germline V gene (reference sequence). There are 13 residues in the CDR3. The CDR3 sequence: CASSPQGDGELFF. The CDR3 DNA follows: TGTGCCAGCAGTCCACAGGGGGACGGGGAGCTGTTTTTT.

This clonotype appeared many times. This chain uses TRBV30 with TRBJ2-2; D could derive from TRBD1 or TRBD2 (5 bases each). Trimming took off 1 base at V and 3 bases at J, with 6 bases between the two ends. Germline loops: CDR1 GTSNPN, CDR2 SVGIG (reference sequence). The CDR3 loop spans 13 amino acids. DNA for the CDR3: TGTGCCTGGAGTGGGGGGTACACCGGGGAGCTGTTTTTT. This translates into CAWSGGYTGELFF.

The rearrangement uses TRBV11-2 and TRBJ1-2; no definite D call. The CDR3 is 15 amino acids. Germline V CDR1 and CDR2: SGHAT, FQNNGV. V lost 1 base, J lost 0 bases, and 9 bases lay in between. CDR3 in amino acids: CASSLGVGTNYGYTF. The CDR3 DNA follows: TGTGCCAGCAGCTTAGGGGTTGGGACTAACTATGGCTACACCTTC.

This clonotype was picked up a small number of times. The V and J genes are TRBV6-2 or TRBV6-3 and TRBJ2-3, with 7 nucleotides matching TRBD2. Germline-derived CDR1 and CDR2 are MNHEY and SVGEGT. V lost 5 bases to trimming and J lost 2 bases; unmatched junction nucleotides: 7. This CDR3 comprises 15 residues. For the CDR3, the DNA is TGTGCCAGCAGTGCCCGGGACTACTCCACAGATACGCAGTATTTT. Translated, it gives CASSARDYSTDTQYF.

This clonotype appeared many times. V is TRBV5-1 and J is TRBJ1-1, with 8 bases that match TRBD1. Per germline, CDR1 SGHRS and CDR2 YFSETQ. The V gene end was trimmed by 4 bases and the J gene end by 0 bases; junction bases not matched to a gene: 14. CDR3 size: 18 residues. Here the CDR3 reads CASSPGPGGLGMNTEAFF. DNA of the CDR3: TGCGCCAGCAGCCCCGGACCAGGGGGCTTGGGCATGAACACTGAAGCTTTCTTT.

This clonotype was found many times. The V and J genes are TRBV20-1 and TRBJ1-4; tentative D call: TRBD1 (6 bases). The CDR3 covers 13 residues. Trimming removed 5 bases from V and 5 bases from J, with 12 bases in between. Germline V gene data show CDR1 as DFQATT and CDR2 as SNEGSKA (reference sequence). CDR3 in DNA: TGCAGTGCTGGCAAGGGGGGGAATGAAAAACTGTTTTTT. Protein: CSAGKGGNEKLFF.

Many counts were recorded for this clonotype. The chain combines TRBV2 with TRBJ2-7, with 8 nucleotides matching TRBD1. Germline V gene data show CDR1 as SNHLY and CDR2 as FYNNEI. This CDR3 is 13 amino acids long. Germline trimming cut 6 bases from V and 9 bases from J; bases unmatched to any gene: 10. This chain's CDR3 is CASSPTGESGQYF. CDR3 DNA: TGTGCCAGCAGCCCGACAGGGGAGTCTGGGCAGTACTTC.

This clonotype showed up many times. The chain couples TRBV28 to TRBJ2-3; 10 nucleotides align to TRBD2. Near its end, the DNA agrees better with TRBJ2-1, so the J call may be wrong. CDR1 and CDR2 from the germline V gene are MDHEN and SYDVKM. CDR3 size: 17 residues. CDR3 bases: TGTGCCAGCAGTTCCCTTATCGGGGCTAGCGGGAGCAATGAGCAGTTCTTC. Translated, it gives CASSSLIGASGSNEQFF.

This clonotype was picked up many times. The chain employs TRBV6-5 and TRBJ1-1; no definite D call. CDR3 size: 18 residues. Trimming removed 0 bases from V and 6 bases from J, with 23 bases in between. Germline CDR1 reads MNHEY; CDR2 reads SVGAGI. CDR3 protein: CASSYSINSKESLAEAFF. CDR3 coding DNA: TGTGCCAGCAGTTACTCGATAAACAGCAAAGAATCGTTGGCTGAAGCTTTCTTT.

The chain links TRBV7-9 to TRBJ1-4, with 9 bases aligning to TRBD1. Germline assignment: CDR1 SEHNR and CDR2 FQNEAQ (reference sequence). V gave up 6 bases and J gave up 4 bases; unmatched junction bases: 6. This CDR3 comprises 15 residues. CDR3 sequence (DNA): TGTGCCAGCAGTAAAAGACAGGGGGGTAATGAAAAACTGTTTTTT. Residues: CASSKRQGGNEKLFF.

This clonotype was seen repeatedly, ten times or more. This chain uses TRBV24-1 with TRBJ2-1; no definite D call. Between the trimmed V and J ends, which lost 3 bases and 11 bases, there was a span of 16 bases. The germline V gene encodes CDR1 KGHDR and CDR2 SFDVKD. This CDR3 is 14 amino acids long. CDR3 bases: TGTGCCACCAGTGATCGTAAAACCAAAATTCAGCAGTTCTTC. Encoded protein: CATSDRKTKIQQFF.

This clonotype has ten or more counts. The chain carries TRBV6-1 and TRBJ1-2; D may be TRBD1 (5 bases). V lost 6 bases and J 4 bases, leaving 12 bases between the germline ends. The CDR3 length is 13 residues. CDR1 MNHNS and CDR2 SASEGT come from the germline V gene. DNA for the CDR3: TGTGCCAGCAGATCGGAGGGGTTCTATGGCTACACCTTC. Translated, it gives CASRSEGFYGYTF.

The J gene is TRBJ2-5, the V gene TRBV5-1; no definite D call. V was cut by 4 bases and J by 5 bases, with 18 bases left in between. CDR1 is SGHRS and CDR2 is YFSETQ in the germline V gene. This CDR3 has 15 residues. The CDR3: CASSPLGIPGETQYF. In DNA, the CDR3 is TGCGCCAGCAGCCCACTGGGGATTCCTGGGGAGACCCAGTACTTC.

This clonotype was seen ten or more times. The V gene is TRBV5-1, the J gene TRBJ2-1, with 9 bases fitting TRBD2. The CDR3 is 16 residues long. Germline trimming cut 0 bases from V and 3 bases from J; bases unmatched to any gene: 4. Germline V gene lookup returns CDR1 SGHRS and CDR2 YFSETQ. This CDR3 is CASSLGGRAGYNEQFF. In DNA form, the CDR3 reads TGCGCCAGCAGCTTGGGCGGGAGGGCCGGCTACAATGAGCAGTTCTTC.

This clonotype was recorded at least ten times. V and J are TRBV20-1 and TRBJ1-5, with 9 bases aligning to TRBD1. V lost 1 base to trimming and J lost 7 bases; unmatched junction nucleotides: 14. Germline CDR1 and CDR2: DFQATT and SNEGSKA (reference sequence). The CDR3 has 17 residues. Here the CDR3 DNA reads TGCAGTGCTAGAGCAGGTCGGGGACAGGGAGGTTCGCAGCCCCAGCATTTT. Translated, it gives CSARAGRGQGGSQPQHF.

The chain has TRBV29-1 and TRBJ2-7, with D hard to call. V lost 3 bases to trimming and J lost 0 bases, with 6 bases between them. Germline V gene lookup returns CDR1 SQVTM and CDR2 ANQGSEA. The CDR3 contains 12 residues. The CDR3 is CSVEPSSYEQYF. The CDR3 coding sequence is TGCAGCGTTGAGCCTAGCTCCTACGAGCAGTACTTC.

This clonotype has a count of ten or more. The gene calls are TRBV28 and TRBJ1-2; possibly TRBD1 for D (5 bases). In germline, CDR1 is MDHEN, CDR2 SYDVKM. Trimming cost V 8 bases and J 0 bases, with 10 bases left between them. CDR3 length equals 13 residues. CDR3 sequence: CASLGGANYGYTF. The CDR3 DNA reads TGTGCCAGCCTCGGGGGGGCTAACTATGGCTACACCTTC.

This clonotype appeared once. CDR3 nucleotide sequence: TGTGCCAGCAGACCACAGGGGGCGACGGGCACCGGGGAGCTGTTTTTT. Protein product: CASRPQGATGTGELFF. The chain joins TRBV6-1 to TRBJ2-2; 9 positions match TRBD1. Germline V gives CDR1 MNHNS, CDR2 SASEGT. The CDR3 has 16 residues. V trimming: 6 bases; J trimming: 4 bases; junction bases outside the gene matches: 9.

Many counts were recorded for this clonotype. This sequence joins TRBV5-1 and TRBJ2-1; a possible D gene is TRBD1 (6 bases). The CDR3 sequence is 13 residues long. V lost 7 bases and J lost 1, with 9 bases in between. Germline CDR1 SGHRS, CDR2 YFSETQ. This CDR3 reads CASFGQSYNEQFF. The CDR3 bases are TGCGCCAGCTTCGGACAGTCCTACAATGAGCAGTTCTTC.

The table lists this clonotype with many counts. The chain carries TRBV7-9 and TRBJ2-1; D gene ambiguous. The germline V and J ends were trimmed by 6 bases and 3 bases, with 15 bases remaining between them. CDR1 is SEHNR and CDR2 is FQNEAQ in the germline V gene (reference sequence). CDR3 length: 15 residues. DNA of the CDR3: TGTGCCAGCAGTCCGGACCTTATCATCTACAATGAGCAGTTCTTC. It encodes CASSPDLIIYNEQFF.

For this clonotype: Given a much more abundant clone one base away, this may be a read error. The V call is TRBV12-3 or TRBV12-4, the J call TRBJ1-2, with D possibly matching TRBD1 (6 bases). This CDR3 comprises 15 residues. The CDR3 bases are TGTGCCAGCAGTTTAACAGGGCCAACCCTCTATGGCTGCACCTTC. Translation gives CASSLTGPTLYGCTF.

This clonotype was seen repeatedly, ten times or more. This chain connects TRBV12-3 or TRBV12-4 to TRBJ2-7; a weak D match, TRBD1 (6 bases). The V gene lost 7 bases and the J gene lost 3 bases, with 13 bases spanning the gap. The CDR3 has 13 residues. This chain's CDR3 is CASMGAGYYEQYF. The DNA of the CDR3 is TGTGCCAGCATGGGGGCCGGGTACTACGAGCAGTACTTC.

Turning to this clonotype: This may stem from a read error, because a much larger clone lies one nucleotide away. This chain joins TRBV10-1 and TRBJ1-1; 8 positions agree with TRBD1. V was pared by 3 bases and J by 3 bases, with 12 bases of the junction left unmatched. Looked up from germline, CDR1 is WNHNN and CDR2 is SYGVQD (reference sequence). The CDR3 loop spans 17 amino acids. The CDR3 sequence is CASSDWGLPRGHTEAFF. The CDR3, as DNA: TGCGCCAGCAGTGACTGGGGTCTACCCAGGGGGCACACTGAAGCTTTCTTT.

This clonotype was seen at least ten times. The chain is built from TRBV28 and TRBJ2-7; no firm D call. This CDR3 has 13 residues. The germline CDR1 and CDR2 sequences are MDHEN and SYDVKM. The V gene lost 4 bases and the J gene lost 12 bases, with 19 bases spanning the gap. CDR3 region: CASSSYPAASTYF. In DNA, the CDR3 is TGTGCCAGCAGTTCGTATCCCGCTGCGAGCACGTACTTC.

This clonotype was observed many times. The V call is TRBV28, the J call TRBJ2-1; 7 positions agree with TRBD1. Germline V lookup: CDR1 MDHEN, CDR2 SYDVKM. J gave up 4 bases and V 3 bases, and 6 bases lay outside the gene matches. This CDR3 has 15 amino acids. The CDR3 loop reads CASSFYGTEYNEQFF. CDR3 DNA: TGTGCCAGCAGTTTTTATGGGACAGAATACAATGAGCAGTTCTTC. The entire variable domain, with the rest obtained from reference TRBV28 and TRBJ2-1, is as follows: DVKVTQSSRYLVKRTGEKVFLECVQDMDHENMFWYRQDPGLGLRLIYFSYDVKMKEKGDIPEGYSVSREKKERFSLILESASTNQTSMYLCASSFYGTEYNEQFFGPGTRLTVL.

This clonotype turned up a few times. This rearrangement joins TRBV5-6 to TRBJ2-5; possibly TRBD1 for D (5 bases). Trimming left V 4 bases short and J 3 bases short, with 10 bases between. This CDR3 has 13 residues. The germline gives CDR1 SGHDT, CDR2 YYEEEE. In nucleotides, the CDR3 is TGTGCCAGCAGCCGCGACAGTAAAGAGACCCAGTACTTC. Translated, it gives CASSRDSKETQYF.